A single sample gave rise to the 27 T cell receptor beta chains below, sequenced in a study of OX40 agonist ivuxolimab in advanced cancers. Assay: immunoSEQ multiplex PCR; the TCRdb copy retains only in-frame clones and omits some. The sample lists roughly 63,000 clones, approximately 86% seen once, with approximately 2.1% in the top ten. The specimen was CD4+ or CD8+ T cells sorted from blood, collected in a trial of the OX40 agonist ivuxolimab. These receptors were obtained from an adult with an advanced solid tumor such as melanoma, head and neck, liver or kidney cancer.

CDR3 protein: CASSHRTTGDNEQFF. As DNA, the CDR3 is TGTGCCAGCAGCCACCGGACTACCGGTGACAATGAGCAGTTCTTC. V usage is TRBV11-3 and J usage is TRBJ2-1; D is perhaps TRBD2 (6 bases). CDR1 and CDR2 (germline): SGHNT, YENEEA. There are 15 residues in the CDR3. The V gene lost 5 bases and the J gene lost 5 bases, with 16 bases spanning the gap.

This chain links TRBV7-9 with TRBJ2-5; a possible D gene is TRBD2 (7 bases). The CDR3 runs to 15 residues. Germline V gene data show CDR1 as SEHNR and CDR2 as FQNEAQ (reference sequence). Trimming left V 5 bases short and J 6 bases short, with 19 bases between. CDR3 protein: CASSLGGGSSKTQYF. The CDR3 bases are TGTGCCAGCAGCCTAGGGGGGGGGTCTTCCAAGACCCAGTACTTC.

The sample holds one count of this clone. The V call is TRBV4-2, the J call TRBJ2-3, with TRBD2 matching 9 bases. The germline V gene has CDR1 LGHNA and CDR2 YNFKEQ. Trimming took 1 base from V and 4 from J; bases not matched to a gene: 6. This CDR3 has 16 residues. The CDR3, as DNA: TGTGCCAGCAGCCAAGGAGGGCGGGGGGGCGCAGATACGCAGTATTTT. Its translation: CASSQGGRGGADTQYF.

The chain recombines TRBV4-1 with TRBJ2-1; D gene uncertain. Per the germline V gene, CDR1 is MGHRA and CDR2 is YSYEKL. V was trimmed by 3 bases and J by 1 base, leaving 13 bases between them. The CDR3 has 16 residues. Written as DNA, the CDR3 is TGCGCCAGCAGCCACGTGGACCTCGTTTCCTACAATGAGCAGTTCTTC. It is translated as CASSHVDLVSYNEQFF.

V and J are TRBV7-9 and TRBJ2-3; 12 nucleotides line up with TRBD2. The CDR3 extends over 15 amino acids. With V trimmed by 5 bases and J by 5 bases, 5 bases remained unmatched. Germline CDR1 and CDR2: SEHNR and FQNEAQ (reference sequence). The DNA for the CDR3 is TGTGCCAGCAGCACCGGGACTAGCGGGCGAGATACGCAGTATTTT. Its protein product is CASSTGTSGRDTQYF.

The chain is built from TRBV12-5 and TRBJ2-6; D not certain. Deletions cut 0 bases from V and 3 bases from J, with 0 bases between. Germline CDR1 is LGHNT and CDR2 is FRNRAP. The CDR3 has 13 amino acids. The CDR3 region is CASGLVGANVLTF. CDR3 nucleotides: TGTGCTAGTGGTTTGGTTGGGGCCAACGTCCTGACTTTC.

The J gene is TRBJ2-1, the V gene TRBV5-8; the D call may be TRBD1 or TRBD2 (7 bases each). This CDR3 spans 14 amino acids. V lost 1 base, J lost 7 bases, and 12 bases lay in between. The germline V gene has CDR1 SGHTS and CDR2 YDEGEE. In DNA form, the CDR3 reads TGTGCCAGCAGCTTGTCCAGGGGGGGGAATGAGCAGTTCTTC. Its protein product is CASSLSRGGNEQFF.

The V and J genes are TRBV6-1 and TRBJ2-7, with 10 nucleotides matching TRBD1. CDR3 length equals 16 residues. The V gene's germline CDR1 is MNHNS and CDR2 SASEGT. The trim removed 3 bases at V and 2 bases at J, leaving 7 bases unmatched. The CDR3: CASSEPRTGGTYEQYF. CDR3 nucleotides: TGTGCCAGCAGTGAGCCCCGGACAGGGGGGACCTACGAGCAGTACTTC.

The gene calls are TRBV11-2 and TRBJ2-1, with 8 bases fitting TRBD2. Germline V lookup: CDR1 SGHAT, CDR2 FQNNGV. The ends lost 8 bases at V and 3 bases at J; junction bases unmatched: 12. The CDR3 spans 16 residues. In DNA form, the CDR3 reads TGTGCCAGCGCATCGAGAGGCGGGAGGAGCTACAATGAGCAGTTCTTC. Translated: CASASRGGRSYNEQFF.

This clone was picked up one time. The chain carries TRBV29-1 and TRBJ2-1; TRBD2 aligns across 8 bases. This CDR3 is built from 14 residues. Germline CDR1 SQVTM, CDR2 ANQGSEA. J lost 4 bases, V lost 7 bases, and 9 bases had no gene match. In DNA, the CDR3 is TGCAGCGCTGTAGGGCTAGCGGGTTACAATGAGCAGTTCTTC. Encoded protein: CSAVGLAGYNEQFF.

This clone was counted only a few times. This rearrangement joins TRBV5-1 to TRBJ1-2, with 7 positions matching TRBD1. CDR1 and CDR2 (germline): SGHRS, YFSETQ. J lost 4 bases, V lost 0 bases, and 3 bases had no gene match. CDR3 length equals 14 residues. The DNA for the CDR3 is TGCGCCAGCAGCTTGGGGGGACAGCTCTATGGCTACACCTTC. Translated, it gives CASSLGGQLYGYTF.

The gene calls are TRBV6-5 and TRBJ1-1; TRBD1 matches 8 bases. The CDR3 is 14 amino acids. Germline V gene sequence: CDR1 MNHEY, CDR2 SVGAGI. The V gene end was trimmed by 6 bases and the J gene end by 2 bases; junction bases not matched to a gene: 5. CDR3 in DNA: TGTGCCAGCAGACTTGACAGGGGAAACACTGAAGCTTTCTTT. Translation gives CASRLDRGNTEAFF.

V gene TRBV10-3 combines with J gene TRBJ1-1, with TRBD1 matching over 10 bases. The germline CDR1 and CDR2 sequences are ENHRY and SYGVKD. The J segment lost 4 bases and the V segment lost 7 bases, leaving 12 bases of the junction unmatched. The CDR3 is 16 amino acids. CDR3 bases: TGTGCCATCACCGAGGGACAGGGGAAGAGAGGCACTGAAGCTTTCTTT. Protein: CAITEGQGKRGTEAFF.

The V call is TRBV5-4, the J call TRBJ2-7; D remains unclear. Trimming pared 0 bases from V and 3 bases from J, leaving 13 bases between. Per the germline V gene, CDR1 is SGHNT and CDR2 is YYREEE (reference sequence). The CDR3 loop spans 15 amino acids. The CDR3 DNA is TGTGCCAGCAGCTTGGAAGCGAACTCCAACTACGAGCAGTACTTC. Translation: CASSLEANSNYEQYF.

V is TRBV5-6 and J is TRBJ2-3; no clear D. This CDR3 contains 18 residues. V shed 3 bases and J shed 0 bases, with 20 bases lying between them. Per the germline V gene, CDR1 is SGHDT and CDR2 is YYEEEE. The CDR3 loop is CASSSTTRDKLSTDTQYF. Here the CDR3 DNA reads TGTGCCAGCAGCTCAACGACCAGAGATAAACTTAGCACAGATACGCAGTATTTT.

The CDR3 DNA sequence: TGTGCCTTGAATCGGCGGGGCTACACCTTC. This translates into CALNRRGYTF. V and J are TRBV30 and TRBJ1-2; D gene unclear. V lost 7 bases to trimming and J lost 8 bases, with 11 bases between them. The length of the CDR3 is 10 residues. CDR1 is GTSNPN and CDR2 is SVGIG in the germline V gene (reference sequence).

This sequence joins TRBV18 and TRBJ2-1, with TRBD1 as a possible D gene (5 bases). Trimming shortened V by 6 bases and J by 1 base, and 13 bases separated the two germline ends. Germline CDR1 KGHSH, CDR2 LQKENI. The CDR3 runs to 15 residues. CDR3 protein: CASSQGASSYNEQFF. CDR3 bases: TGTGCCAGCTCTCAAGGGGCTTCGTCCTACAATGAGCAGTTCTTC.

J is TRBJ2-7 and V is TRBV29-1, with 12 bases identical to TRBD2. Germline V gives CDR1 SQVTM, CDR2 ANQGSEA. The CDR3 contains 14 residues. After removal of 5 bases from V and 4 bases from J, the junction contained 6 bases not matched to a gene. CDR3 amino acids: CSVKPSGRAYEQYF. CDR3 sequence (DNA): TGCAGCGTTAAACCTAGCGGGAGGGCGTACGAGCAGTACTTC.

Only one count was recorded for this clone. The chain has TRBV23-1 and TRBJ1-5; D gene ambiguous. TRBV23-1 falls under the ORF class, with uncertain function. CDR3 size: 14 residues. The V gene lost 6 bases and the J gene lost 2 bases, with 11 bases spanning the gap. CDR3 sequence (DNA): TGCGCCAGCAGACGCAGATCATGCAATCAGCCCCAGCATTTT. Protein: CASRRRSCNQPQHF.

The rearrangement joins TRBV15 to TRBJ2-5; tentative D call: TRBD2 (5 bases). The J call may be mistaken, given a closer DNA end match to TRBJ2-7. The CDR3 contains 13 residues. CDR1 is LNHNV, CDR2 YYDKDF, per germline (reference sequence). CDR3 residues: CATSSSGRYEQYF. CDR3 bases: TGTGCCACCAGCAGCAGCGGCCGCTACGAGCAGTACTTC.

The DNA for the CDR3 is TGTGCCAGTAGTAACCGGGACAGGGGCATTATTACCAATCAGCCCCAGCATTTT. It codes for CASSNRDRGIITNQPQHF. The chain joins TRBV19 to TRBJ1-5; 10 bases align to TRBD1. The J segment lost 3 bases and the V segment lost 4 bases, leaving 12 bases of the junction unmatched. The germline V gene has CDR1 LNHDA and CDR2 SQIVND (reference sequence). The CDR3 sequence is 18 residues long.

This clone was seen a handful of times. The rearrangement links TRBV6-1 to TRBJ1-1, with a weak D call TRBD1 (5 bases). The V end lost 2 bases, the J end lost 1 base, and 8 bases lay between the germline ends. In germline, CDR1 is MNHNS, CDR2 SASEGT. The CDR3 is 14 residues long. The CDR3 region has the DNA TGTGCCAGCAGTGAAAGCGACAGGAACACTGAAGCTTTCTTT. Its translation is CASSESDRNTEAFF.

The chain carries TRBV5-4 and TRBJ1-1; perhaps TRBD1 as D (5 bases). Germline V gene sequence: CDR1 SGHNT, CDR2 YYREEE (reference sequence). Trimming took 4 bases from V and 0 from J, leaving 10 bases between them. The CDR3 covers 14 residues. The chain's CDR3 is CASSDTGVNTEAFF. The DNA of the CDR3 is TGTGCCAGCAGCGATACAGGCGTGAACACTGAAGCTTTCTTT.

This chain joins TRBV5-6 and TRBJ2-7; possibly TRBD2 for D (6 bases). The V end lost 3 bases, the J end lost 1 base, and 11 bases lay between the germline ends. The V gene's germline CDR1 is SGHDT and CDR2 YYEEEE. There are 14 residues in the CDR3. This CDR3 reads CASSSRDWSYEQYF. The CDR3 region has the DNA TGTGCCAGCAGCTCCCGGGACTGGTCCTACGAGCAGTACTTC.

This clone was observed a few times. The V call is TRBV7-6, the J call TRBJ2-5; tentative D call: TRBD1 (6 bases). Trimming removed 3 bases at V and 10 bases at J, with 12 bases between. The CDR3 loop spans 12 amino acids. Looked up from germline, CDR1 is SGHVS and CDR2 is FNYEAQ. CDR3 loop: CASSFPQGHQYF. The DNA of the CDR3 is TGTGCCAGCAGCTTTCCTCAGGGGCACCAGTACTTC.

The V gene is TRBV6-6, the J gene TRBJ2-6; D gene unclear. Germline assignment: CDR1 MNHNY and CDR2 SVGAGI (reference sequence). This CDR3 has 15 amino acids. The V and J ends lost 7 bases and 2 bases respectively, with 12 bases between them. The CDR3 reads CASTWARAGANVLTF. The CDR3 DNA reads TGTGCCAGCACCTGGGCTAGGGCTGGGGCCAACGTCCTGACTTTC.

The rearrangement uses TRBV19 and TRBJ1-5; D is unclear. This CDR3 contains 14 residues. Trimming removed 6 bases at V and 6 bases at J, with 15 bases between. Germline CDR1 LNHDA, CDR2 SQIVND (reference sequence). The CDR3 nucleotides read TGTGCCAGTAGCGTTCAGGTTAATGCTCAGCCCCAGCATTTT. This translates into CASSVQVNAQPQHF. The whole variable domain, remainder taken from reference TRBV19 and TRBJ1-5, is DGGITQSPKYLFRKEGQNVTLSCEQNLNHDAMYWYRQDPGQGLRLIYYSQIVNDFQKGDIAEGYSVSREKKESFPLTVTSAQKNPTAFYLCASSVQVNAQPQHFGDGTRLSIL.